This T cell receptor beta chain was obtained from a study of regulatory T cells in long-lasting Graves disease. The study's findings and limits: Persistent disease preferred TRBV28, TRBJ1-2 and TRBJ2-5.

Arm-PCR of CDR3 regions with iRepertoire HTBI primers generated TCR beta libraries. TCRdb analysed the multiplex PCR reads with MiXCR anew, one entry per CDR3 protein. Of 400,000 to 550,000 distinct CDR3 sequences in the sample, 14% to 15% were seen once. The germline V gene has CDR1 LGHDT and CDR2 YNNKEL (reference sequence). Trimming cost V 1 base and J 11 bases; bases outside gene matches: 12. The CDR3 extends over 16 amino acids. This clonotype occurred many times. What it binds is not known. Time point defined: newly diagnosed GD, antithyroid drugs for less than 3 months. RNA from PBMCs was the source of the TCR library. The data also belong to a second study, concerning T cells in Graves' hyperthyroidism and ophthalmopathy.

This rearrangement joins TRBV3-1 to TRBJ2-1, with 9 bases that match TRBD2. The material sequenced was peripheral blood mononuclear cells (PBMCs), taken at new diagnosis, from a patient treated with antithyroid drugs. The sequence came from a woman aged 25 to 39 with Graves disease. Here the CDR3 reads CASSQGAGLAVHQQFF. In DNA, the CDR3 is TGTGCCAGCAGCCAAGGCGCGGGACTAGCAGTACACCAGCAGTTCTTC.